This is a list of T cell receptor beta chains from one sample in a study of CD4 and CD8 cells across lung adenocarcinoma regions. TCRdb re-called the PCR reads through MiXCR, storing one row per CDR3 protein. The sample lists about 4,400 distinct CDR3 sequences, roughly 45% occurring once. Sequenced material: CD4+ T cells from the margin of a lung tumor. The receptors were sampled from a female donor with lung adenocarcinoma. The CD4 and CD8 labels of this study may be unreliable. Both conserved end residues are part of each CDR3. Each record gives: J gene, V gene, CDR3 protein.

TRBJ2-3 | TRBV27 | CASSFRRPKNMQYF
. | TRBV6-5 | CASSYSRGLIYEQYF
TRBJ2-5 | TRBV27 | CAGGAGGRDTETQYF
TRBJ2-1 | TRBV5-1 | CASGAGGDEQFF
TRBJ2-3 | TRBV27 | CASSVGLHTETQYF
TRBJ2-7 | TRBV11-1 | CASSLEGVSYEQYF
TRBJ2-2 | TRBV6-1 | CASRLGTGELFF
TRBJ2-1 | TRBV6-1 | CASTSDFNEQFF
TRBJ2-4 | TRBV7-2 | CGIRGGGAKNIQYF
TRBJ1-2 | TRBV12-3/TRBV12-4 | CASSFSLFSGGADGYTF
TRBJ2-3 | TRBV27 | CASSFIYSRVTTGALYF
. | TRBV12-3/TRBV12-4 | CASASRAYEQYF
. | TRBV6-1 | CASRGVGGCDKETQYF
TRBJ1-2 | TRBV6-1 | CASSDGTVRHYGYTF
TRBJ2-2 | TRBV4-1 | CASSQDLGESNTGELYF
TRBJ2-1 | TRBV7-9 | CASSSSRPSQADEQFF
TRBJ2-3 | TRBV12-3/TRBV12-4 | CASSFQGSDTQYF
TRBJ2-5 | TRBV15 | CATTAYGAGETQYF
TRBJ2-1 | TRBV11-3 | CASSLEGKDRVYWGLEF
TRBJ2-1 | TRBV7-2 | CASSLLGGAYNEQFF
TRBJ2-2 | TRBV10-1 | CASRAGDTGELFF
TRBJ2-5 | TRBV6-5 | CASSYASGSIKETQYF
TRBJ2-2 | TRBV27 | CASSFIYSRFTTGELFF
TRBJ2-3 | TRBV5-1 | CSSSTGFTDTQYF
TRBJ1-2 | TRBV4-1 | CASSHRTASNGYTF
TRBJ1-3 | TRBV12-3/TRBV12-4 | CASSRLRNTIYF
TRBJ2-1 | TRBV7-9 | CASSFVQQETQFF
TRBJ1-1 | TRBV12-3/TRBV12-4 | CASSLGVRKASEAFF
. | TRBV6-1 | CAGGLGARDLETQYF
TRBJ2-4 | TRBV6-1 | CASEGLVGATDTQYF
TRBJ2-1 | TRBV9 | CASSGVLGRDPRYF
TRBJ2-2 | TRBV5-6 | CASSSPGLAGVNGELFF
TRBJ2-1 | TRBV6-4 | CARALTSGSMDAQFF
. | TRBV7-2 | CASSPMGGRAEYEQYF
. | TRBV6-5 | CASSIGGDEQYF
TRBJ2-3 | TRBV6-1 | CARGEGGQDQDTQYF
TRBJ1-2 | TRBV27 | CASSYPYGYTF
TRBJ2-5 | TRBV27 | CASTPAGAETQYF
TRBJ2-1 | TRBV6-1 | CASTRAGGSYNEQFF
TRBJ2-5 | TRBV4-2 | CASSPRTSGEETQYF
TRBJ2-1 | TRBV11-2 | CASSWSGGGGKYNEQFF
TRBJ1-2 | TRBV30 | CAWSVSAPGPDGYTF
TRBJ2-1 | TRBV12-3/TRBV12-4 | CASSFGLVVAGSNEQFF
TRBJ2-3 | TRBV27 | CASSLQSSTDTQYF
TRBJ2-7 | TRBV12-3/TRBV12-4 | CASSRDSGSSYEQYF
TRBJ1-2 | TRBV10-3 | CAAQWTDNYGYTF
TRBJ2-7 | TRBV6-1 | CARSSGGSPYEQYF
TRBJ2-2 | TRBV10-2 | CASEGGGELFF
. | TRBV11-2 | CASSRTGETQYF